These T cell receptor beta chains were read from a single sample in a study of shared clonotypes between healthy human individuals. The data were produced by immunoSEQ multiplex PCR, yet TCRdb's version contains in-frame clones alone and is incomplete. The sample has about 1 million clones, 75% seen once; the top ten hold approximately 1.5%. The sequenced sample consisted of memory CD4+ T cells sorted from blood. Receptor source: a man between 18 and 35 years old in good health. Both conserved end residues are part of each CDR3. A D gene is named only where the DNA matches it firmly. Some rows have no size entry. The others give once, few or many, or a class for an expanded clone.

j_call: TRBJ1-1; v_call: TRBV2; d_call: NA; clone_size: NA; cdr3_nt: TGTGCCAGCAGTGAACAGGGGATGGGCACTGAAGCTTTCTTT; cdr3_aa: CASSEQGMGTEAFF
j_call: TRBJ2-2; v_call: TRBV19; d_call: NA; clone_size: NA; cdr3_nt: TGTGCCAGTAGTATATTAGAGAGGGGTGTCGGGGAGCTGTTTTTT; cdr3_aa: CASSILERGVGELFF
j_call: TRBJ2-3; v_call: TRBV7-9; d_call: NA; clone_size: NA; cdr3_nt: TGTGCCAGCAGCTTCACAGGGAAAGGGACAGATACGCAGTATTTT; cdr3_aa: CASSFTGKGTDTQYF
j_call: TRBJ2-2; v_call: TRBV7-9; d_call: NA; clone_size: few; cdr3_nt: TGTGCCAGCACCTTTTGGGGACAGAACACCGGGGAGCTGTTTTTT; cdr3_aa: CASTFWGQNTGELFF
j_call: TRBJ2-6; v_call: TRBV5-5; d_call: NA; clone_size: once; cdr3_nt: TGTGCCAGCAGCCGAGGGAGCTCTGGGGCCAACGTCCTGACTTTC; cdr3_aa: CASSRGSSGANVLTF
j_call: TRBJ1-5; v_call: TRBV30; d_call: NA; clone_size: NA; cdr3_nt: TGTGCCTGGAGTCCCAGGGTGGGCGCTCAGCCCCAGCATTTT; cdr3_aa: CAWSPRVGAQPQHF
j_call: TRBJ2-7; v_call: TRBV5-6; d_call: NA; clone_size: NA; cdr3_nt: TGTGCCAGCAGCTTGGCGGATGGGTCCGAGCAGTACTTC; cdr3_aa: CASSLADGSEQYF
j_call: TRBJ2-1; v_call: TRBV27; d_call: NA; clone_size: NA; cdr3_nt: TGTGCCAGCAGTTTAAGACGGGACTCCCCGTCGGGTGAGCAGTTCTTC; cdr3_aa: CASSLRRDSPSGEQFF
j_call: TRBJ2-3; v_call: TRBV5-1; d_call: TRBD2; clone_size: NA; cdr3_nt: TGCGCCAGCAGCCAGACTAGCGGCAGCACAGATACGCAGTATTTT; cdr3_aa: CASSQTSGSTDTQYF
j_call: TRBJ2-2; v_call: TRBV6-5; d_call: NA; clone_size: NA; cdr3_nt: TGTGCCAGCCGGGAACAGGGCAACACCGGGGAGCTGTTTTTT; cdr3_aa: CASREQGNTGELFF
j_call: TRBJ2-5; v_call: TRBV7-9; d_call: NA; clone_size: once; cdr3_nt: TGTGCCAGCAGCTTTGGCCGGGGCTCAGAGACCCAGTACTTC; cdr3_aa: CASSFGRGSETQYF
j_call: TRBJ1-5; v_call: TRBV14; d_call: NA; clone_size: NA; cdr3_nt: TGTGCCAGCAGCCAGGACGGCAATCAGCCCCAGCATTTT; cdr3_aa: CASSQDGNQPQHF
j_call: TRBJ2-5; v_call: TRBV5-1; d_call: NA; clone_size: NA; cdr3_nt: TGCGCCAGCAGCTTGGGAGATAAGCAAGAGACCCAGTACTTC; cdr3_aa: CASSLGDKQETQYF
j_call: TRBJ2-1; v_call: TRBV9; d_call: TRBD2; clone_size: once; cdr3_nt: TGTGCCAGCAGCCCAAGGGGGACTAGCTTCGGTGAGCAGTTCTTC; cdr3_aa: CASSPRGTSFGEQFF
j_call: TRBJ2-7; v_call: TRBV11-2; d_call: TRBD2; clone_size: NA; cdr3_nt: TGTGCCAGCAGGGACGGGTCGGGGGGACGGTACGAGCAGTACTTC; cdr3_aa: CASRDGSGGRYEQYF
j_call: TRBJ2-7; v_call: TRBV11-2; d_call: TRBD2; clone_size: NA; cdr3_nt: TGTGCCAGCAGCCTAGCGGGAGTCTCCCACGAGCAGTACTTC; cdr3_aa: CASSLAGVSHEQYF
j_call: TRBJ2-1; v_call: TRBV6-5; d_call: NA; clone_size: NA; cdr3_nt: TGTGCCAGCAGTTACACCCCACAGGGGGGGCTCGATGAGCAGTTCTTC; cdr3_aa: CASSYTPQGGLDEQFF
j_call: TRBJ1-5; v_call: TRBV2; d_call: NA; clone_size: NA; cdr3_nt: TGTGCCAGCAGTGAAGGGGGGCAGAGCAATCAGCCCCAGCATTTT; cdr3_aa: CASSEGGQSNQPQHF
j_call: TRBJ2-7; v_call: TRBV5-1; d_call: NA; clone_size: NA; cdr3_nt: TGCGCCAGCAGCTTGGTAGTAGGAGGAGCGACCTACGAGCAGTACTTC; cdr3_aa: CASSLVVGGATYEQYF
j_call: TRBJ1-1; v_call: TRBV5-6; d_call: TRBD1; clone_size: NA; cdr3_nt: TGTGCCAGCAGCCCTATCGGACAGGGAGGCACTGAAGCTTTCTTT; cdr3_aa: CASSPIGQGGTEAFF
j_call: TRBJ2-7; v_call: TRBV7-2; d_call: NA; clone_size: NA; cdr3_nt: TGTGCCAGCAGCTTACTTCCCGGCGGCCCGGGGGAGCAGTACTTC; cdr3_aa: CASSLLPGGPGEQYF
j_call: TRBJ2-7; v_call: TRBV30; d_call: NA; clone_size: NA; cdr3_nt: TGTGCCTGGAGTGTACGCAATCAAGAGCAGTACTTC; cdr3_aa: CAWSVRNQEQYF
j_call: TRBJ2-1; v_call: TRBV7-4; d_call: NA; clone_size: few; cdr3_nt: TGTGCCAGCAGCTTAGGACCGACTAAAGGTAAAGGAAATGAGCAGTTCTTC; cdr3_aa: CASSLGPTKGKGNEQFF
j_call: TRBJ1-6; v_call: TRBV5-6; d_call: TRBD1; clone_size: once; cdr3_nt: TGTGCCAGCAGCTTACGACTACAAGGGACAGGGAATTCACCCCTCCACTTT; cdr3_aa: CASSLRLQGTGNSPLHF
j_call: TRBJ2-5; v_call: TRBV5-6; d_call: NA; clone_size: NA; cdr3_nt: TGTGCCAGCAGCTTGGAACAGGGACGATCGTCGGGGGAGACCCAGTACTTC; cdr3_aa: CASSLEQGRSSGETQYF
j_call: TRBJ1-2; v_call: TRBV9; d_call: NA; clone_size: NA; cdr3_nt: TGTGCCAGCACTAGTGGGACTCCGGGAGTATATGGCTACACCTTC; cdr3_aa: CASTSGTPGVYGYTF
j_call: TRBJ2-7; v_call: TRBV2; d_call: TRBD2; clone_size: NA; cdr3_nt: TGTGCCAGCATCCCCACTAGCGGGATGGCGGGGGAGCAGTACTTC; cdr3_aa: CASIPTSGMAGEQYF
j_call: TRBJ1-2; v_call: TRBV5-3; d_call: TRBD1; clone_size: NA; cdr3_nt: TGTGCCAGAAGATGTACAGGGGGCCCTAACTATGGCTACACCTTC; cdr3_aa: CARRCTGGPNYGYTF
j_call: TRBJ2-5; v_call: TRBV6-5; d_call: NA; clone_size: NA; cdr3_nt: TGTGCCAGCACAAAAGGGGAGACCCAGTACTTC; cdr3_aa: CASTKGETQYF
j_call: TRBJ2-6; v_call: TRBV18; d_call: NA; clone_size: NA; cdr3_nt: TGTGCCAGCTCTGTGGGCGGCTCTGGGGCCAACGTCCTGACTTTC; cdr3_aa: CASSVGGSGANVLTF
j_call: TRBJ2-7; v_call: TRBV30; d_call: TRBD2; clone_size: NA; cdr3_nt: TGTGCCTGGAGTCCCGGGGGGGGCGTCGAGCAGTACTTC; cdr3_aa: CAWSPGGGVEQYF
j_call: TRBJ2-5; v_call: TRBV11-2; d_call: TRBD2; clone_size: NA; cdr3_nt: TGTGCCAGCAGCTCCCGACTAGCGGGGGCGGAGACCCAGTACTTC; cdr3_aa: CASSSRLAGAETQYF
j_call: TRBJ2-7; v_call: TRBV2; d_call: TRBD1; clone_size: NA; cdr3_nt: TGTGCCAGCAAGACAGGGGCCTACGAGCAGTACTTC; cdr3_aa: CASKTGAYEQYF
j_call: TRBJ1-1; v_call: TRBV11-2; d_call: TRBD1; clone_size: NA; cdr3_nt: TGTGCCAGCAGCTCAAACAGGGGGAAGTACACTGAAGCTTTCTTT; cdr3_aa: CASSSNRGKYTEAFF
j_call: TRBJ2-5; v_call: TRBV4-1; d_call: TRBD1; clone_size: NA; cdr3_nt: TGCGCCAGCAGCCAGTTCGGGACAGGGATGGTCTGGCAAGAGACCCAGTACTTC; cdr3_aa: CASSQFGTGMVWQETQYF
j_call: TRBJ1-1; v_call: TRBV5-6; d_call: NA; clone_size: once; cdr3_nt: TGTGCCAGCAGATTGGGGGGCCCGAACACTGAAGCTTTCTTT; cdr3_aa: CASRLGGPNTEAFF
j_call: TRBJ2-5; v_call: TRBV9; d_call: TRBD2; clone_size: NA; cdr3_nt: TGTGCCAGCAGCCCTCGTTTGGGCTTGGGGGGGGAGACCCAGTACTTC; cdr3_aa: CASSPRLGLGGETQYF
j_call: TRBJ2-2; v_call: TRBV5-1; d_call: NA; clone_size: NA; cdr3_nt: TGCGCCAGCAGCACCAAGTTAGACACCGGGGAGCTGTTTTTT; cdr3_aa: CASSTKLDTGELFF
j_call: TRBJ2-5; v_call: TRBV6-1; d_call: NA; clone_size: few; cdr3_nt: TGTGCCAGACCCCCGGGACAAGCTCAAGAGACCCAGTACTTC; cdr3_aa: CARPPGQAQETQYF
j_call: TRBJ1-5; v_call: TRBV4-1; d_call: TRBD1; clone_size: once; cdr3_nt: TGCGCCAGCAGCCAAGATGCCGGGACAGCACTTGGTCAGCCCCAGCATTTT; cdr3_aa: CASSQDAGTALGQPQHF
j_call: TRBJ2-7; v_call: TRBV7-2; d_call: NA; clone_size: NA; cdr3_nt: TGTGCCAGCAGCCTTAGACAGAACTCCTACGAGCAGTACTTC; cdr3_aa: CASSLRQNSYEQYF
j_call: TRBJ2-3; v_call: TRBV4-1; d_call: TRBD1; clone_size: NA; cdr3_nt: TGCGCCAGCAGCGCCTGGACAGGGGACCCAGATACGCAGTATTTT; cdr3_aa: CASSAWTGDPDTQYF
j_call: TRBJ2-3; v_call: TRBV11-2; d_call: NA; clone_size: NA; cdr3_nt: TGTGCCAGCAGCCGAGACAGCACAGATACGCAGTATTTT; cdr3_aa: CASSRDSTDTQYF
j_call: TRBJ2-3; v_call: TRBV7-2; d_call: TRBD2; clone_size: NA; cdr3_nt: TGTGCCAGCAGCCCCCGGGGACTAGGGGTGGCAGATACGCAGTATTTT; cdr3_aa: CASSPRGLGVADTQYF
j_call: TRBJ2-1; v_call: TRBV2; d_call: NA; clone_size: NA; cdr3_nt: TGTGCCAGCAGTGCCTCCCTGGGGGACACAGCCCGTAGGGCCAATGAGCAGTTCTTC; cdr3_aa: CASSASLGDTARRANEQFF